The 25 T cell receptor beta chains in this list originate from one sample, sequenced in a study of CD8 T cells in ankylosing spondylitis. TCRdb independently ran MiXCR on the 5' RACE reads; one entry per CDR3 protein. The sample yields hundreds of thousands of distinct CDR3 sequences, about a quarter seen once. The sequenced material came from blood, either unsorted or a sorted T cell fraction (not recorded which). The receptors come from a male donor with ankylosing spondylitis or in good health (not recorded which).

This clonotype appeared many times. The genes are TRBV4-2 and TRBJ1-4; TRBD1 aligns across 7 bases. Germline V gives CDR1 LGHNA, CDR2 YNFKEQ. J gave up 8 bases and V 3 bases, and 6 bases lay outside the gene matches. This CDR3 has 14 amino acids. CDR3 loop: CASSQPGGREKLFF. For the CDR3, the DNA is TGTGCCAGCAGCCAGCCAGGGGGGAGGGAAAAACTGTTTTTT.

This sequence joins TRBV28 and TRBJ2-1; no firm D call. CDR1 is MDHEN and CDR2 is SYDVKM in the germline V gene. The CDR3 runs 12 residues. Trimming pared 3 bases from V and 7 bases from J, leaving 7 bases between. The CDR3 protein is CASSFSRNEQFF. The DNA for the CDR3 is TGTGCCAGCAGTTTCAGCAGGAATGAGCAGTTCTTC. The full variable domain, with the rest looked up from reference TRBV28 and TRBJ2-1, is DVKVTQSSRYLVKRTGEKVFLECVQDMDHENMFWYRQDPGLGLRLIYFSYDVKMKEKGDIPEGYSVSREKKERFSLILESASTNQTSMYLCASSFSRNEQFFGPGTRLTVL.

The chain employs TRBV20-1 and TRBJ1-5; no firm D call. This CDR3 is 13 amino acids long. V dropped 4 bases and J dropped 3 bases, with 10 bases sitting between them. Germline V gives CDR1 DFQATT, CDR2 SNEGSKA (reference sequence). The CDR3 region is CSANGPDNQPQHF. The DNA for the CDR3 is TGCAGTGCTAACGGGCCGGACAATCAGCCCCAGCATTTT.

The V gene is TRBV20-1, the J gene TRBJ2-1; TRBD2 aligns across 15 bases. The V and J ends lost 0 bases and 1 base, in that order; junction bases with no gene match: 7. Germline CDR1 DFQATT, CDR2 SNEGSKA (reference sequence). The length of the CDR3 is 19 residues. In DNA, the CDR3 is TGCAGTGCTAGAGATCTCCCCGGACTAGCGGGAGGGTCCTACAATGAGCAGTTCTTC. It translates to CSARDLPGLAGGSYNEQFF.

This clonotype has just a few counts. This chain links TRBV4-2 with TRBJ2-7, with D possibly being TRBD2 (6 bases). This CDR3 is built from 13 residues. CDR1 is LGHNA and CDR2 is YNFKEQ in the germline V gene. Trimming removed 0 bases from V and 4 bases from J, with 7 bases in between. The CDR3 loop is CASSQEGRYEQYF. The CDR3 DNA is TGTGCCAGCAGCCAAGAGGGGAGGTACGAGCAGTACTTC.

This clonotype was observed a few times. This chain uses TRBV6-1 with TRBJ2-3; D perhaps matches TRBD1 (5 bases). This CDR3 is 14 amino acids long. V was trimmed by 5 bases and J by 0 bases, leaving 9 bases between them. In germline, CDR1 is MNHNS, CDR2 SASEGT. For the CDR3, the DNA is TGTGCCAGCAGTCGGACAATTAGCACAGATACGCAGTATTTT. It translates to CASSRTISTDTQYF.

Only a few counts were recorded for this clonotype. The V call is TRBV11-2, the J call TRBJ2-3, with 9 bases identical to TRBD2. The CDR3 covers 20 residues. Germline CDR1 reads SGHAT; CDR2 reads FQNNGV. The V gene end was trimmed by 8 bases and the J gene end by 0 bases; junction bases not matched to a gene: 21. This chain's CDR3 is CASGGDDRASGTPSTDTQYF. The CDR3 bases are TGTGCCAGCGGGGGGGACGATCGGGCTAGCGGGACTCCTAGCACAGATACGCAGTATTTT.

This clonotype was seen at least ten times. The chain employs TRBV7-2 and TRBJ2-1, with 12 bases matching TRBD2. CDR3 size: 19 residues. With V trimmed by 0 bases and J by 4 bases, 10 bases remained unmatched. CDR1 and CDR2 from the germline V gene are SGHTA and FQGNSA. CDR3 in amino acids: CASSLAFSTSGRYYNEQFF. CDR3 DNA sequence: TGTGCCAGCAGCTTAGCTTTTTCGACTAGCGGGAGATATTACAATGAGCAGTTCTTC. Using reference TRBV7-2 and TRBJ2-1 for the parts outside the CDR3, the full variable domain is GAGVSQSPSNKVTEKGKDVELRCDPISGHTALYWYRQSLGQGLEFLIYFQGNSAPDKSGLPSDRFSAERTGGSVSTLTIQRTQQEDSAVYLCASSLAFSTSGRYYNEQFFGPGTRLTVL.

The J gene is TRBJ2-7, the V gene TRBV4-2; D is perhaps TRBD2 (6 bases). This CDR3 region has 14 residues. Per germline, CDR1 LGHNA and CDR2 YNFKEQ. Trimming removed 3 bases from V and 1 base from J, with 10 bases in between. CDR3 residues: CASSQETRSYEQYF. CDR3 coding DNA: TGTGCCAGCAGCCAGGAGACTAGGTCCTACGAGCAGTACTTC.

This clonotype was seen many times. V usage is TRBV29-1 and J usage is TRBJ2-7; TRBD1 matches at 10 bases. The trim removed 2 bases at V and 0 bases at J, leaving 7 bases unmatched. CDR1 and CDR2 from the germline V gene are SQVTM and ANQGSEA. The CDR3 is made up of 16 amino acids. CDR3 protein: CSVETEGQGPSYEQYF. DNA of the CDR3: TGCAGCGTTGAAACGGAGGGACAGGGGCCCTCCTACGAGCAGTACTTC.

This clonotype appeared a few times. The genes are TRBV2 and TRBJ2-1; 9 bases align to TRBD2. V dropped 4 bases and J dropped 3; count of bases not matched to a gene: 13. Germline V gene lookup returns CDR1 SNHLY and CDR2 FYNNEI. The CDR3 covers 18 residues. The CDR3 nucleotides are TGTGCCAGCAGTGGGGGGCAGATGCGGGAGGGCCGCTACAATGAGCAGTTCTTC. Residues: CASSGGQMREGRYNEQFF.

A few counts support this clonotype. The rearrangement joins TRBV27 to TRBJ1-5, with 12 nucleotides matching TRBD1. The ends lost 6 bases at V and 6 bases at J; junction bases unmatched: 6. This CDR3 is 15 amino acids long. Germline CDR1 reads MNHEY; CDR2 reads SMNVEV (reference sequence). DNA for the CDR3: TGTGCCAGCAGAGCAGGGACAGGGGGCAGTCAGCCCCAGCATTTT. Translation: CASRAGTGGSQPQHF.

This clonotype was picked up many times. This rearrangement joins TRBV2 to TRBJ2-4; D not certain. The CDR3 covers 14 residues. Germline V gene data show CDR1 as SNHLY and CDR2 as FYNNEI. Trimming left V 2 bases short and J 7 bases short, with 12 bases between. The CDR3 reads CASSERGGLNIQYF. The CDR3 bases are TGTGCCAGCAGTGAACGCGGTGGATTGAACATTCAGTACTTC.

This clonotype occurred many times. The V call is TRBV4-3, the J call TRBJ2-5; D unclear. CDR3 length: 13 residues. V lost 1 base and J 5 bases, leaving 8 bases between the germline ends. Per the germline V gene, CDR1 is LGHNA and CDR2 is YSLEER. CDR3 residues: CASSQVDGETQYF. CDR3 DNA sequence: TGCGCCAGCAGCCAAGTTGACGGGGAGACCCAGTACTTC.

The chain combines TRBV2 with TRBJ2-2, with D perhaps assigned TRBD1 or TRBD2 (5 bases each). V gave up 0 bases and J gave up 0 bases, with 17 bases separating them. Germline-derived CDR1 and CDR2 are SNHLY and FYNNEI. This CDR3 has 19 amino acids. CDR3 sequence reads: CASSEAHFFGGTNTGELFF. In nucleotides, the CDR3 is TGTGCCAGCAGTGAAGCGCACTTCTTTGGGGGAACGAACACCGGGGAGCTGTTTTTT.

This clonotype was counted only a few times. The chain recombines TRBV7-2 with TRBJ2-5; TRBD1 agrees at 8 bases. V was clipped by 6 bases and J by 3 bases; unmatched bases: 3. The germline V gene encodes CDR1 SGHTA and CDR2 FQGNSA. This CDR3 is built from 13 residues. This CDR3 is CASRPTGEETQYF. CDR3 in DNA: TGTGCCAGCAGGCCGACAGGGGAAGAGACCCAGTACTTC.

In DNA form, the CDR3 reads TGCAGCGCGCCTCCGGGGGCGGGGGGGCAAGAGACCCAGTACTTC. Its translation: CSAPPGAGGQETQYF. The chain has TRBV29-1 and TRBJ2-5; 9 bases match TRBD2. With V trimmed by 7 bases and J by 2 bases, 11 bases remained unmatched. CDR1 is SQVTM and CDR2 is ANQGSEA in the germline V gene. The CDR3 has 15 amino acids.

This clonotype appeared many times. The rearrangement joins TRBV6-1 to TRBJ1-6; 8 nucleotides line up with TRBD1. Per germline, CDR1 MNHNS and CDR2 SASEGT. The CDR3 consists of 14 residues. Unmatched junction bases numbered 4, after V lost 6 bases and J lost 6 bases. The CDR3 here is CASRPTGVNSPLHF. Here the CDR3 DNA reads TGTGCCAGCAGACCGACAGGGGTTAATTCACCCCTCCACTTT.

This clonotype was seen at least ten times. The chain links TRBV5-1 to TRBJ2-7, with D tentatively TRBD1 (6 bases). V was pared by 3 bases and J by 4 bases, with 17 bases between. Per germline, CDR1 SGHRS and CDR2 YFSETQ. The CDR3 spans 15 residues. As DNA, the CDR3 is TGCGCCAGCAGCTCGCAAGGACAGAAGTCTTACGAGCAGTACTTC. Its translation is CASSSQGQKSYEQYF.

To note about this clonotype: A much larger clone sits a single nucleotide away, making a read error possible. CDR3 protein: CASSRQRKETQYF. CDR3 DNA: TGTGCCAGCAGCCGACAGAGGAAAGAGACCCAGTACTTC. The V gene is TRBV7-9, the J gene TRBJ2-5, with D perhaps TRBD1 (5 bases). Germline CDR1 SEHNR, CDR2 FQNEAQ (reference sequence). This CDR3 spans 13 amino acids. With 5 bases removed from V and 3 bases from J, the gap between germline ends came to 10 bases.

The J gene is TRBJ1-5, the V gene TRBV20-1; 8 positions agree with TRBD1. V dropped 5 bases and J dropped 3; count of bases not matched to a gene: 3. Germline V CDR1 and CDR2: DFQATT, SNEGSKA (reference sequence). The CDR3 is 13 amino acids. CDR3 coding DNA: TGCAGTGCTGCAGGGGGCTACAATCAGCCCCAGCATTTT. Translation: CSAAGGYNQPQHF.

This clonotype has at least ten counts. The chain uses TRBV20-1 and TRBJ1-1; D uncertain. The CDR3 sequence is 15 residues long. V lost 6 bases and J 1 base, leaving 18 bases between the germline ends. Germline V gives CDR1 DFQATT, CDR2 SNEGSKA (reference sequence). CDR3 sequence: CSAFPPGRQNTEAFF. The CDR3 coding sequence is TGCAGTGCCTTCCCACCCGGGCGGCAGAACACTGAAGCTTTCTTT.

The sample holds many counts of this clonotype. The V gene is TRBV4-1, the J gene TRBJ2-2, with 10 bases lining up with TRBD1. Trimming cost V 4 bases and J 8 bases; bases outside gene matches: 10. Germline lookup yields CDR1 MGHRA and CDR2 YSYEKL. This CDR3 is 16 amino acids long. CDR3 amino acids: CASSLRQGASQGELFF. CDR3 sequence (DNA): TGCGCCAGCAGCCTTAGACAGGGGGCTTCCCAAGGGGAGCTGTTTTTT.

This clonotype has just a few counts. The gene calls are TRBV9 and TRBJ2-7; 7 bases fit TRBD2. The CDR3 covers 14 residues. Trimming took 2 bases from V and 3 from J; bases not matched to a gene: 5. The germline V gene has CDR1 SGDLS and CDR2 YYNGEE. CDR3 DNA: TGTGCCAGCAGCGTGGCGGGAGAATTCTACGAGCAGTACTTC. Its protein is CASSVAGEFYEQYF.

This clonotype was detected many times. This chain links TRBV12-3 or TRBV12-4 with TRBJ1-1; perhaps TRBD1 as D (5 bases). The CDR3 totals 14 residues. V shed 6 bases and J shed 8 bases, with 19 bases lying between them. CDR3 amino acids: CASSQTVGGTEAFF. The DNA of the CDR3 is TGTGCCAGCAGCCAGACGGTGGGGGGAACCGAAGCTTTCTTT.